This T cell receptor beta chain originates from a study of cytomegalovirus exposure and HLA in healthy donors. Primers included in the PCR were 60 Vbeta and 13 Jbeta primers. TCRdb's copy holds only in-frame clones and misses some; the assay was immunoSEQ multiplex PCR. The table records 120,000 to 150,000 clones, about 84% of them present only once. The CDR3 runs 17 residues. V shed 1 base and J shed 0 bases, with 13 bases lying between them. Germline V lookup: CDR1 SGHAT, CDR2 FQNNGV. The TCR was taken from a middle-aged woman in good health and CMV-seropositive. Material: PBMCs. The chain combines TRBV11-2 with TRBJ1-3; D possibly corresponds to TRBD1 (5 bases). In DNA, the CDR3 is TGTGCCAGCAGCTTAGGGGGCAATGGGGCCTCTGGAAACACCATATATTTT. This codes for CASSLGGNGASGNTIYF.